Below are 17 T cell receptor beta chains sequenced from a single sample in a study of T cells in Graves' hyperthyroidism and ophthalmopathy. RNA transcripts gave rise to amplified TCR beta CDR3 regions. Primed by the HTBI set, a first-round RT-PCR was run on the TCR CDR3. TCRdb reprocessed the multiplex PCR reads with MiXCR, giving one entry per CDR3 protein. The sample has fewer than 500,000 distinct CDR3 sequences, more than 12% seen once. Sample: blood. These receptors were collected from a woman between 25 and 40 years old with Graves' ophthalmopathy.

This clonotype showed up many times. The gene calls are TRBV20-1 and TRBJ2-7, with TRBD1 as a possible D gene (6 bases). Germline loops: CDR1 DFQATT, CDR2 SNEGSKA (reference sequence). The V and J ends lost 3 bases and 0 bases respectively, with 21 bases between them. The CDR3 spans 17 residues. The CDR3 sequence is CSARTSGPDRSSYEQYF. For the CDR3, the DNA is TGCAGTGCTAGGACCTCGGGACCCGACAGGAGCTCCTACGAGCAGTACTTC.

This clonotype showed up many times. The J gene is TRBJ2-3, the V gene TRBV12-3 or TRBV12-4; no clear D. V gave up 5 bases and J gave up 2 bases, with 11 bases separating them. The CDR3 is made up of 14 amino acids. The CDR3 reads CASSKTGATDTQYF. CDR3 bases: TGTGCCAGCAGTAAGACCGGAGCCACAGATACGCAGTATTTT.

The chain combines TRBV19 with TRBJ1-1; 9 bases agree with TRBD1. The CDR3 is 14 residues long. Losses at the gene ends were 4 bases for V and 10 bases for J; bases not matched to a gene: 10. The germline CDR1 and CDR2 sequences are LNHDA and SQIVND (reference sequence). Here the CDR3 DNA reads TGTGCCAGTAGTACCGGTACCGTGGACAGGGGAGCTTTCTTT. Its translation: CASSTGTVDRGAFF.

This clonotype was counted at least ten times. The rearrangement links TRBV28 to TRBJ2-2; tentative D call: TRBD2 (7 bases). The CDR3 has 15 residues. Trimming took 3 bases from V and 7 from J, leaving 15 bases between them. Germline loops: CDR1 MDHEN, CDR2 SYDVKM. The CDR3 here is CASSFKGGRGGELFF. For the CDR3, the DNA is TGTGCCAGCAGTTTCAAGGGGGGGCGTGGCGGGGAGCTGTTTTTT.

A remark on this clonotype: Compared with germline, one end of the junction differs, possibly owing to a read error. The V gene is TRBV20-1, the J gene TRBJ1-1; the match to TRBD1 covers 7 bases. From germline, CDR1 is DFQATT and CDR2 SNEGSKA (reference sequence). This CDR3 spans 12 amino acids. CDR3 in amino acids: CRAWRQGTEAFF. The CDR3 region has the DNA TGCCGTGCCTGGCGACAGGGCACTGAGGCTTTCTTT.

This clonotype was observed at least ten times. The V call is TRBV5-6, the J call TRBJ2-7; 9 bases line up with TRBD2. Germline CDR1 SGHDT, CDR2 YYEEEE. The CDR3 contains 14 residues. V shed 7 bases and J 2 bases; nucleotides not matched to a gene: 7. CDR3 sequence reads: CASQPGLATYEQYF. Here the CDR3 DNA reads TGTGCCAGCCAGCCGGGACTAGCCACCTACGAGCAGTACTTC.

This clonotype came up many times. The CDR3 sequence is CASSQDPASVEKLFF. In DNA, the CDR3 is TGTGCCAGCAGCCAAGATCCGGCATCTGTTGAAAAACTGTTTTTT. The chain carries TRBV3-1 and TRBJ1-4; D gene uncertain. This CDR3 is 15 amino acids long. Germline-derived CDR1 and CDR2 are LGHDT and YNNKEL (reference sequence). The V and J ends lost 0 bases and 7 bases respectively, with 12 bases between them. Full variable domain (outside the CDR3, taken from reference TRBV3-1 and TRBJ1-4): DTAVSQTPKYLVTQMGNDKSIKCEQNLGHDTMYWYKQDSKKFLKIMFSYNNKELIINETVPNRFSPKSPDKAHLNLHINSLELGDSAVYFCASSQDPASVEKLFFGSGTQLSVL.

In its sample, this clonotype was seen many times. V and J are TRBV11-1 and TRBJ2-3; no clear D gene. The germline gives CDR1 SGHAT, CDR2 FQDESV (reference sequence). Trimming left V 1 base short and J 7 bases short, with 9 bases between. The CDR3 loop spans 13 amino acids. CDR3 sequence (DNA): TGTGCCAGCAGCTTAGACCCCGCCTATACGCAGTATTTT. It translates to CASSLDPAYTQYF. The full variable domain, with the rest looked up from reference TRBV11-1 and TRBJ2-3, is EAEVAQSPRYKITEKSQAVAFWCDPISGHATLYWYRQILGQGPELLVQFQDESVVDDSQLPKDRFSAERLKGVDSTLKIQPAELGDSAMYLCASSLDPAYTQYFGPGTRLTVL.

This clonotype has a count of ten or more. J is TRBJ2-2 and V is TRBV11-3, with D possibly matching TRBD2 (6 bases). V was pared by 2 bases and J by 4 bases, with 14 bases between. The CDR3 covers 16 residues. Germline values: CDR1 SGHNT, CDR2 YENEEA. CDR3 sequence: CASSLPTSLGTGELFF. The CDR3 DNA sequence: TGTGCCAGCAGCTTACCTACTAGCCTCGGCACCGGGGAGCTGTTTTTT.

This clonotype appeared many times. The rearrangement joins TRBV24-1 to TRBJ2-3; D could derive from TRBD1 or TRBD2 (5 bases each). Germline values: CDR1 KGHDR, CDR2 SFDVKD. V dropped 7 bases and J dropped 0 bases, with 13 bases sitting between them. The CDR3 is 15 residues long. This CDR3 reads CATSEGKTSTDTQYF. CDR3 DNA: TGTGCCACCAGCGAGGGGAAAACTAGCACAGATACGCAGTATTTT.

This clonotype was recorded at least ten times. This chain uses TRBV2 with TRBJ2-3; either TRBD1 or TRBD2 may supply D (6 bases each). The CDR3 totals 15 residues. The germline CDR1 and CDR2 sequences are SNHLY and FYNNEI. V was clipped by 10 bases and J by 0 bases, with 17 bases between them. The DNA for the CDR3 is TGTGCCACCCCCCGGGGGCTTTATAGCACAGATACGCAGTATTTT. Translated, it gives CATPRGLYSTDTQYF.

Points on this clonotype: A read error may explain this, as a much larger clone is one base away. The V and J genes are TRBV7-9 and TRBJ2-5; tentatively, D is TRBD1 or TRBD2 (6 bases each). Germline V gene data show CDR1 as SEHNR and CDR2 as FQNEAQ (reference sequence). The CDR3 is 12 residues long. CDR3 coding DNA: TGTGACGGTAGGGGGGAGCCAGAGACCCAGTACTTC. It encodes CDGRGEPETQYF. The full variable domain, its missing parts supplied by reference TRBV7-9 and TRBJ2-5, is DTGVSQNPRHKITKRGQNVTFRCDPISEHNRLYWYRQTLGQGPEFLTYFQNEAQLEKSRLLSDRFSAERPKGSFSTLEIQRTEQGDSAMYLCDGRGEPETQYFGPGTRLLVL.

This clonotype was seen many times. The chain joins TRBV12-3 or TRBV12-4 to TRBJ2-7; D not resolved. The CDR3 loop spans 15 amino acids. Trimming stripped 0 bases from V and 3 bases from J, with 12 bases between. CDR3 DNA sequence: TGTGCCAGCAGTTTAGCTAAGGCAAAGGTCTACGAGCAGTACTTC. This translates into CASSLAKAKVYEQYF.

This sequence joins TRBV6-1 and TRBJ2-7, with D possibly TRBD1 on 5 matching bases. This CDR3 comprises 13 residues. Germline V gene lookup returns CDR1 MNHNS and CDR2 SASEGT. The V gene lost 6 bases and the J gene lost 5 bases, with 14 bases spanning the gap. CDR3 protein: CASRGQGTHEQYF. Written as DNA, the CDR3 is TGTGCCAGCAGAGGGCAGGGTACCCACGAGCAGTACTTC.

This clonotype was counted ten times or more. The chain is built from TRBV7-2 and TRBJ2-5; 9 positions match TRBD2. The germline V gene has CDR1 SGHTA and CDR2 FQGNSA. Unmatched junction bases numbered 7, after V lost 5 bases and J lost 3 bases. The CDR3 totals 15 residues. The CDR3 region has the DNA TGTGCCAGCAGCCGGGGGTTAGCGGGGGAAGAGACCCAGTACTTC. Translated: CASSRGLAGEETQYF.

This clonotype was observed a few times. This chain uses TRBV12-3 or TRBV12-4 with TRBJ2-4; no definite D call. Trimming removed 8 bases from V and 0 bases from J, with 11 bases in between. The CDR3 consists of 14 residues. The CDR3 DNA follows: TGTGCCAGCCGCTGGAGTATAGCCAAAAACATTCAGTACTTC. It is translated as CASRWSIAKNIQYF.

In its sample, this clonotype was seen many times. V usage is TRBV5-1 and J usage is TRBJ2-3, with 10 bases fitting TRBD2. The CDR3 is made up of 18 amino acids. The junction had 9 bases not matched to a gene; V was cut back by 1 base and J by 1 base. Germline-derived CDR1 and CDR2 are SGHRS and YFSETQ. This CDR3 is CASSLLAGGSRRTDTQYF. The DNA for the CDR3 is TGCGCCAGCAGCTTGTTAGCGGGGGGATCCCGTCGCACAGATACGCAGTATTTT.